This T cell receptor beta chain comes out of a study of CD8 T cells in ankylosing spondylitis. Study-wide findings and caveats: According to the report, clones linked to the disease were significantly enriched in matched synovial fluid samples taken from ankylosing spondylitis patients. A motif of 8 or 9 highly homologous TCR beta variants was seen as apparently characteristic of ankylosing spondylitis blood. Previously reported in reactive arthritis synovial fluid and blood were some of the motif variants.

One entry per CDR3 protein results from TCRdb running MiXCR on the 5' RACE reads. The repertoire holds 200,000 to 250,000 distinct CDR3 sequences, with around 18% as singletons. The germline gives CDR1 GTSNPN, CDR2 SVGIG (reference sequence). V was pared by 1 base and J by 5 bases, with 11 bases between. The CDR3 is 13 residues long. In regard to this clonotype: Its antigen remains unidentified.

The rearrangement links TRBV30 to TRBJ1-2; TRBD1 is a possible D gene (5 bases). The sample taken for sequencing was blood, either unsorted or a sorted T cell fraction (not recorded which). The clonotype comes from a male donor with ankylosing spondylitis. In DNA, the CDR3 is TGTGCCTGGAGTGAGGGGACCCTATATGGCTACACCTTC. Its translation: CAWSEGTLYGYTF.